This T cell receptor (beta chain) comes out of a study of cytomegalovirus exposure and HLA in healthy donors. Findings of the study overall: Versus the 666-donor mean, an Asian-associated ancestry cluster reportedly showed fewer N-insertions in a later analysis. The authors confirmed in vitro that three CMV-associated chains were specific for CMV antigens. In the analysis, some V segments, TRBV6-2 and TRBV6-3 included, were excluded as indistinguishable.

The PCR made use of 60 Vbeta and 13 Jbeta primers. TCRdb's copy holds only in-frame clones and misses some; the assay was immunoSEQ multiplex PCR. The profile covers more than 150,000 clones, with around 81% appearing a single time and over 2% taken by the ten largest. Concerning this clone: Its antigen is undetermined.

Germline V gene sequence: CDR1 SGDLS, CDR2 YYNGEE. This CDR3 comprises 14 residues. Trimming removed 4 bases at V and 5 bases at J, with 16 bases between. The sequencing sample was made of PBMCs. The receptor comes from a woman in her 30s in good health and CMV-seronegative. The V and J genes are TRBV9 and TRBJ2-7; D not certain. The DNA for the CDR3 is TGTGCCAGCAGCCCAGTCCCTAGTCGAGACGAGCAGTACTTC. This gives the protein CASSPVPSRDEQYF.